This T cell receptor (beta chain) was sequenced during a study of blood T cell repertoires in COVID-19. Overall study context: The United States, Italy and Spain supplied acute and convalescent COVID-19 samples.

Here immunoSEQ multiplex PCR was the method, and the copy in TCRdb shows in-frame clones only, minus some. The repertoire consists of 70,000 to 85,000 clones, with about 90% occurring once and the leading ten covering less than 3.5%. Trimming stripped 7 bases from V and 4 bases from J, with 11 bases between. Germline V gene sequence: CDR1 SNHLY, CDR2 FYNNEI. The length of the CDR3 is 13 residues. This TCR derives from a woman in her fifties or sixties with active or convalescent COVID-19. The chain has TRBV2 and TRBJ1-5, with D possibly TRBD1 on 5 matching bases. The sequenced sample consisted of peripheral blood. This CDR3 is CASKSGGNQPQHF. For the CDR3, the DNA is TGTGCCAGCAAGTCCGGGGGTAATCAGCCCCAGCATTTT. The complete variable domain, with remaining parts taken from reference TRBV2 and TRBJ1-5, reads EPEVTQTPSHQVTQMGQEVILRCVPISNHLYFYWYRQILGQKVEFLVSFYNNEISEKSEIFDDQFSVERPDGSNFTLKIRSTKLEDSAMYFCASKSGGNQPQHFGDGTRLSIL.